Listed below are T cell receptor beta chains from one sample, sequenced in a study of shared clonotypes between healthy human individuals. The repertoire was sequenced with immunoSEQ multiplex PCR; TCRdb's copy has only in-frame clones and lacks some. The data hold about 660,000 clones, with approximately 74% observed a single time. Source material: memory CD4+ T cells sorted from blood. The origin of the receptors is a woman younger than 45 in good health. Both conserved end residues are part of each CDR3.

v_gene	j_gene	len	CDR3aa
TRBV19	TRBJ2-7	16	CASSISTARLFYEQYF
TRBV5-6	TRBJ2-5	15	CASSPRGSGQETQYF
TRBV6-1	TRBJ2-2	15	CASSDGTSSTGELFF
TRBV28	TRBJ1-2	13	CASSPGDSYGYTF
TRBV5-1	TRBJ2-6	15	CASSFMTSGANVLTF
TRBV25-1	TRBJ1-5	15	CASSDREGENQPQHF
TRBV5-5	TRBJ2-2	20	CASSLAGDPLGTSGTGELFF
TRBV29-1	TRBJ2-5	12	CSVVLAGETQYF
TRBV5-6	TRBJ1-1	14	CASSFTGRDTEAFF
TRBV27	TRBJ2-3	15	CASRGVLPKTDTQYF
TRBV5-1	TRBJ2-2	11	CASSSPGELFF
TRBV30	TRBJ2-7	12	CAWSVGTPDQYF
TRBV29-1	TRBJ2-1	14	CSVDTGQGSSEQFF
TRBV5-1	TRBJ1-1	15	CASSSATGSNTEAFF
TRBV11-2	TRBJ1-2	15	CASSTPKQVSYGYTF
TRBV7-2	TRBJ2-3	15	CASSPDYLSTDTQYF
TRBV10-1	TRBJ2-3	14	CASSESTISDTQYF
TRBV10-3	TRBJ2-1	17	CAISAGTSGSAGNEQFF
TRBV28	TRBJ1-4	17	CASSQPGQTKTNEKLFF
TRBV4-1	TRBJ2-1	16	CASSPPRTSSYNEQFF
TRBV20-1	TRBJ1-1	11	CSAYGPGEAFF
TRBV27	TRBJ2-1	14	CASSLSWSNNEQFF
TRBV15	TRBJ2-7	16	CATSRDDGPGRSEQYF
TRBV12-5	TRBJ2-7	17	CANGTGRTSGPYYEQYF
TRBV11-3	TRBJ2-7	13	CASSLMDSGEQYF
TRBV18	TRBJ2-1	13	CASSQNTDFEQFF
TRBV2	TRBJ1-1	14	CASSEGQGNTEAFF
TRBV19	TRBJ2-1	15	CASSPRTSGKNEQFF
TRBV5-1	TRBJ1-2	14	CASSLLNSNYGYTF
TRBV28	TRBJ2-1	17	CASSFGPTSSGANEQFF
TRBV10-1	TRBJ2-2	14	CASQAGEGTGELFF
TRBV10-2	TRBJ2-7	16	CASGKNSPLQGYEQYF
TRBV19	TRBJ1-1	13	CASSPRGDTEAFF
TRBV14	TRBJ1-2	13	CASSRQGVSGYTF
TRBV5-5	TRBJ2-7	13	CASSPRVGYEQYF
TRBV10-1	TRBJ2-7	14	CASGTGAKSYEQYF
TRBV4-1	TRBJ1-1	15	CASSHYEGRSTEAFF
TRBV4-2	TRBJ2-2	17	CASSQDQGQGAHGELFF
TRBV19	TRBJ1-1	15	CATSRSGQYNTEAFF
TRBV14	TRBJ2-2	13	CASSQGWSSELFF
TRBV7-2	TRBJ2-2	14	CASSSRLGSGELFF
TRBV28	TRBJ1-1	13	CASRDSMNTEAFF
TRBV15	TRBJ2-1	14	CATSRTGGVDEQFF
TRBV5-1	TRBJ2-7	14	CASSTVASSGEQYF
TRBV19	TRBJ1-1	13	CASSAQGYTEAFF
TRBV6-5	TRBJ2-3	12	CASKARTDTQYF
TRBV29-1	TRBJ2-5	14	CSVEGGQGLETQYF
TRBV5-4	TRBJ2-7	13	CASSLGGRYEQYF
TRBV23-1	TRBJ1-1	15	CATSGTAKGGTEAFF
TRBV9	TRBJ2-3	14	CASSVTGFADTQYF
TRBV5-6	TRBJ2-3	16	CASSLIAGGFTDTQYF
TRBV28	TRBJ2-5	14	CASSLIRRGETQYF
TRBV18	TRBJ1-1	16	CASSPRQGNMNTEAFF